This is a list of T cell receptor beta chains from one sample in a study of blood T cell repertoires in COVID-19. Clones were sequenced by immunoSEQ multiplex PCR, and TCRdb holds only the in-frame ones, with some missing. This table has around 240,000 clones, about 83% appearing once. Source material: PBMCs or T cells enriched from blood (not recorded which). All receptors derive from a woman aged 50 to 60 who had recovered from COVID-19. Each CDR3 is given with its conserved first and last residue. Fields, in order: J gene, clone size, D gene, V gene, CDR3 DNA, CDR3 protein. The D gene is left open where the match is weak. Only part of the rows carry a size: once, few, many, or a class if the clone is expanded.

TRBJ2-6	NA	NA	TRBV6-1	TGTGCCAGCAGTGAGTCGACAGGTTTACACTCTGGGGCCAACGTCCTGACTTTC	CASSESTGLHSGANVLTF
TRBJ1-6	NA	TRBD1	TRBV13	TGTGCCAGCAGCTTCCGGGACAGACGGTATAATTCACCCCTCCACTTT	CASSFRDRRYNSPLHF
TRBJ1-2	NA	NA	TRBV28	TGTGCCAGCACTTCCGGGACAATCAACCTTGGCTACACCTTC	CASTSGTINLGYTF
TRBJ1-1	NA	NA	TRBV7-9	TGTGCCAGCAGCTTAGAAGGGGCCCTGAACACTGAAGCTTTCTTT	CASSLEGALNTEAFF
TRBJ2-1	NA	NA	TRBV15	TGTGCCACCAGCAGAGATCAGGTGGGCGAGCAGTTCTTC	CATSRDQVGEQFF
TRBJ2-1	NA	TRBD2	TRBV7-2	TGTGCCAGCAGCTTAAGCGGGAGGGCCCCAAATGAGCAGTTCTTC	CASSLSGRAPNEQFF
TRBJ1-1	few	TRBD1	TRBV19	TGTGCCAGTAGTCCTAGGACAGGGGGCAACACTGAAGCTTTCTTT	CASSPRTGGNTEAFF
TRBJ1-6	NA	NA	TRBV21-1	TGTGCCAGCAGCAAAGTAAAAGGCAGAGCGAATTCACCCCTCCACTTT	CASSKVKGRANSPLHF
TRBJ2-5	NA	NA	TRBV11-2	TGTGCCAGCAGCTCCACGACAGGCCGGCTGGGAACCCAGTACTTC	CASSSTTGRLGTQYF
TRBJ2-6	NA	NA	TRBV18	TGTGCCAGCTCACTCCTCCTATTTGCGGCCTCTGGGGCCAACGTCCTGACTTTC	CASSLLLFAASGANVLTF